This TCR beta chain was observed in a study of blood T cell repertoires in COVID-19 (dated by TCRdb to about 2020). As for the study more broadly: Samples covering the acute and convalescent phases of COVID-19 were provided by collaborators in the United States, Italy and Spain. The prospective study material was composed of cDNA or gDNA derived from T cells, B-cell-depleted T cells, or PBMCs. The dataset comprised deeply sampled blood TCRbeta repertoires from subjects exposed to, actively infected with, or recovered from COVID-19. The repertoires were released in a freely available public database intended as a resource for research on the immune response to SARS-CoV-2. Samples were obtained from the ongoing ImmuneRACE study (first 160 participants) and from 1,254 subjects provided by 6 global collaborators. The sample metadata nearly always contained a de-identified subject ID, COVID-19 status, age in years and sex. Where HLA class I and class II types were available, the types were taken from metadata supplied by the sample provider, not from assay-based typing.

The collaborating institutions used their own protocols to collect whole blood in K2EDTA tubes. For TCRbeta analysis, collaborator samples were shipped as frozen whole blood, as isolated PBMCs, or as DNA extracted from either sample type. TCRbeta CDR3 regions were amplified from genomic DNA by means of the immunoSEQ Assay, a bias-controlled multiplex PCR. The authors' pipeline ran thus. Nucleated cell counts per sample were estimated from amplification of reference gene primers within the assay. To quantify the absolute abundance of each unique TCRbeta CDR3 rearrangement, sequence reads were collapsed and filtered. Productive Simpson clonality was computed per sample as the square root of Simpson's diversity index over productive rearrangements. Held by TCRdb, this immuneACCESS table contains in-frame sequences only and omits some clones. Under half of the omission traces to an unresolved V gene where checked; the cause of the rest is unknown. Clonal size and the V and J genes are those of that table, whereas D and trimming came from the DNA. A total of about 77,000 clones appear in this sample, about 80% of them only once. Around 4.8% of the sample is in the top ten clones.

Results the study describes overall, beyond this receptor: How much clinical and demographic metadata was included differed by source and by participant, and the metadata was provided uncurated.

Comment on this clone: Its antigen target is currently unknown. Base-call qualities are not available, and no considerably larger clone is one nucleotide away.

As encoded in the germline V gene (reference sequence), CDR1 is SGHKS while CDR2 is YYEKEE. From the cysteine up to the phenylalanine, the CDR3 has a length of 11 residues. Just the 33-base CDR3 DNA is kept, in frame starting at base 1. V is reduced by 3 bases and J by 4 bases, leaving a spacing of 4 bases between them. This clonotype originated in a woman aged 65 to 85 with acute or convalescent COVID-19. The sample was peripheral blood. The chain is made from TRBV5-5 and TRBJ2-5, with the D gene too uncertain to name. In nucleotide form, the sequence is TGTGCCAGCAGCTCTAGAGAGACCCAGTACTTC. Its product reads: CASSSRETQYF.